The 2 T cell receptor beta chains listed next were all sequenced from one sample in a study of cytomegalovirus exposure and HLA in healthy donors. PCR employed 60 Vbeta and 13 Jbeta primers. Clones were sequenced by immunoSEQ multiplex PCR, and TCRdb holds only the in-frame ones, with some missing. The data show approximately 150,000 clones, about 74% seen once. Sequenced: PBMCs. The receptors stem from a man between 40 and 49 years old in good health and CMV-seropositive.

The chain has TRBV19 and TRBJ2-7; TRBD2 agrees at 12 bases. The CDR3 length is 15 residues. CDR1 is LNHDA and CDR2 is SQIVND in the germline V gene (reference sequence). V shed 5 bases, J shed 2 bases, and the junction held 4 bases outside the gene matches. The DNA of the CDR3 is TGTGCCAGTAGTCCGGGACTAGCGGGTCCCTACGAGCAGTACTTC. Translating gives CASSPGLAGPYEQYF.

In this sample, this clone turned up once. The genes are TRBV4-3 and TRBJ2-7; no definite D call. The CDR3 loop spans 14 amino acids. Germline V gene lookup returns CDR1 LGHNA and CDR2 YSLEER. V lost 0 bases and J 2 bases, leaving 8 bases between the germline ends. The CDR3 DNA sequence: TGCGCCAGCAGCCAAGACGCGACAACCTACGAGCAGTACTTC. It is translated as CASSQDATTYEQYF.